The next 20 T cell receptor beta chains were all read from a single sample in a study of cytomegalovirus exposure and HLA in healthy donors. PCR used 60 Vbeta primers and 13 Jbeta primers. The assay was immunoSEQ multiplex PCR, and TCRdb's table has in-frame clones only and misses some. The sample carries about 120,000 clones, 81% recorded once. Sequenced material: PBMCs. Every receptor here comes from a woman in her forties in good health and CMV-seronegative.

J is TRBJ1-1 and V is TRBV7-2; D is ambiguous. Between the trimmed V and J ends, which lost 2 bases and 6 bases, there was a span of 13 bases. The CDR3 is 14 residues long. Germline V lookup: CDR1 SGHTA, CDR2 FQGNSA. CDR3 sequence reads: CASSLFAGLSEAFF. Written as DNA, the CDR3 is TGTGCCAGCAGCTTATTCGCGGGTCTTTCTGAAGCTTTCTTT.

The chain recombines TRBV7-9 with TRBJ2-7; a possible D gene is TRBD1 (5 bases). The germline V gene has CDR1 SEHNR and CDR2 FQNEAQ (reference sequence). The CDR3 has 15 residues. Trimming shortened V by 0 bases and J by 3 bases, and 12 bases separated the two germline ends. The CDR3: CASSLAAGWDYEQYF. The CDR3 coding sequence is TGTGCCAGCAGCTTAGCGGCAGGGTGGGACTACGAGCAGTACTTC.

The chain recombines TRBV7-2 with TRBJ2-5; weak D call: TRBD2 (5 bases). The CDR3 consists of 14 residues. Germline values: CDR1 SGHTA, CDR2 FQGNSA. The ends were cut back, 3 bases at V and 2 bases at J, with 10 bases in the middle. Here the CDR3 reads CASSFLALQETQYF. In nucleotides, the CDR3 is TGTGCCAGCAGCTTCCTAGCCCTTCAAGAGACCCAGTACTTC.

V is TRBV5-1 and J is TRBJ2-7; D not certain. Trimming pared 0 bases from V and 1 base from J, leaving 11 bases between. Looked up from germline, CDR1 is SGHRS and CDR2 is YFSETQ. There are 15 residues in the CDR3. CDR3 sequence (DNA): TGCGCCAGCAGCTTGGAAGGAGTAACATCCTACGAGCAGTACTTC. As protein: CASSLEGVTSYEQYF.

This clone was found once. V is TRBV10-2 and J is TRBJ1-1; D might be TRBD1 (5 bases). V gave up 7 bases and J gave up 4 bases, with 7 bases separating them. CDR3 length: 11 amino acids. Germline assignment: CDR1 WSHSY and CDR2 SAAADI. CDR3 residues: CASTGGTEAFF. The CDR3 DNA reads as TGCGCCAGCACCGGGGGCACTGAAGCTTTCTTT.

This clone was seen once. The V call is TRBV11-2, the J call TRBJ2-2, with a tentative D call TRBD2 (5 bases). V was pared by 3 bases and J by 0 bases, with 14 bases between. Germline lookup yields CDR1 SGHAT and CDR2 FQNNGV. The CDR3 is 17 residues long. The CDR3 bases are TGTGCCAGCAGCTTCGGGGAATGGGCTACGAACACCGGGGAGCTGTTTTTT. This sequence encodes CASSFGEWATNTGELFF. The full variable domain, its missing parts supplied by reference TRBV11-2 and TRBJ2-2, is EAGVAQSPRYKIIEKRQSVAFWCNPISGHATLYWYQQILGQGPKLLIQFQNNGVVDDSQLPKDRFSAERLKGVDSTLKIQPAKLEDSAVYLCASSFGEWATNTGELFFGEGSRLTVL.

This clone appeared once. The chain uses TRBV13 and TRBJ2-5; TRBD2 is a possible D gene (5 bases). The DNA end lines up better with TRBJ2-7; the J call may be wrong. The CDR3 covers 15 residues. Germline lookup yields CDR1 PRHDT and CDR2 FYEKMQ (reference sequence). The CDR3 loop reads CASSYHMPGSYEQYF. Here the CDR3 DNA reads TGTGCCAGCAGCTACCACATGCCGGGGAGCTACGAGCAGTACTTC.

Here the CDR3 reads CASSQGITGRGIYNEQFF. Here the CDR3 DNA reads TGCGCCAGCAGCCAAGGGATCACGGGCAGGGGGATCTACAATGAGCAGTTCTTC. The gene calls are TRBV4-3 and TRBJ2-1, with 7 bases matching TRBD1. Trimming took 1 base from V and 3 from J; bases not matched to a gene: 12. The germline V gene has CDR1 LGHNA and CDR2 YSLEER. This CDR3 contains 18 residues.

V usage is TRBV7-6 and J usage is TRBJ2-1; D not resolved. The CDR3 is 16 residues long. The germline CDR1 and CDR2 sequences are SGHVS and FNYEAQ. V shed 5 bases and J shed 5 bases, with 19 bases lying between them. The CDR3 is CASSPSVSPENNEQFF. DNA for the CDR3: TGTGCCAGCAGCCCGAGTGTTTCGCCCGAAAACAATGAGCAGTTCTTC.

The chain links TRBV6-5 to TRBJ2-1; 9 bases align to TRBD2. After removal of 3 bases from V and 7 bases from J, the junction contained 10 bases not matched to a gene. The CDR3 is 16 residues long. Germline values: CDR1 MNHEY, CDR2 SVGAGI. CDR3 sequence reads: CASSYRSGSVGNEQFF. The CDR3 DNA is TGTGCCAGCAGTTATCGTAGCGGGAGTGTTGGAAATGAGCAGTTCTTC.

The chain couples TRBV4-1 to TRBJ1-3; D uncertain. Trimming stripped 1 base from V and 6 bases from J, with 10 bases between. This CDR3 spans 14 amino acids. Germline V gene lookup returns CDR1 MGHRA and CDR2 YSYEKL. The CDR3 here is CASSQVDRQNTIYF. The CDR3 DNA reads as TGCGCCAGCAGCCAAGTAGACCGACAAAACACCATATATTTT.

This rearrangement joins TRBV10-1 to TRBJ2-5; 14 bases line up with TRBD2. With 3 bases clipped from V and 11 bases from J, the junction kept 8 bases outside the gene matches. The CDR3 loop spans 15 amino acids. CDR1 is WNHNN, CDR2 SYGVQD, per germline (reference sequence). The CDR3 DNA reads as TGCGCCAGCAGTGACGGACTAGCGGGGGGCTGGGAGCAGTACTTC. Residues: CASSDGLAGGWEQYF.

The rearrangement uses TRBV4-1 and TRBJ1-3; TRBD1 agrees at 9 bases. The CDR3 is made up of 15 amino acids. Germline V gives CDR1 MGHRA, CDR2 YSYEKL. Losses at the gene ends were 0 bases for V and 4 bases for J; bases not matched to a gene: 1. CDR3 loop: CASSQDGTGGNTIYF. The CDR3, as DNA: TGCGCCAGCAGCCAAGACGGGACAGGGGGAAACACCATATATTTT.

This chain links TRBV6-1 with TRBJ2-7; TRBD1 agrees at 8 bases. This CDR3 is built from 14 residues. The V gene's germline CDR1 is MNHNS and CDR2 SASEGT. J was trimmed by 3 bases and V by 4 bases; bases with no gene match: 5. DNA of the CDR3: TGTGCCAGCAGTGGTGGAGGACAGGGCTACGAGCAGTACTTC. Translated: CASSGGGQGYEQYF.

The rearrangement joins TRBV5-1 to TRBJ2-1; TRBD2 matches 13 bases. Germline V gene data show CDR1 as SGHRS and CDR2 as YFSETQ. The CDR3 is 15 amino acids. The junction had 5 bases not matched to a gene; V was cut back by 4 bases and J by 7 bases. CDR3 loop: CASSELAGGWNEQFF. The DNA for the CDR3 is TGCGCCAGCAGCGAACTAGCGGGAGGGTGGAATGAGCAGTTCTTC.

The CDR3 spells CASSSTGTESYYGYTF. The CDR3 region has the DNA TGCGCCAGCAGCTCGACCGGGACAGAGTCCTACTATGGCTACACCTTC. The V gene is TRBV5-1, the J gene TRBJ1-2; TRBD1 aligns across 7 bases. CDR1 and CDR2 from the germline V gene are SGHRS and YFSETQ. The CDR3 totals 16 residues. V lost 3 bases and J lost 3; bases outside the gene matches: 11.

The V and J genes are TRBV5-1 and TRBJ1-1, with TRBD1 matching 11 bases. CDR3 size: 16 residues. Germline lookup yields CDR1 SGHRS and CDR2 YFSETQ. V lost 3 bases and J lost 1; bases outside the gene matches: 5. The DNA for the CDR3 is TGCGCCAGCAGCTGGACAGGGGGCCCTTCGAACACTGAAGCTTTCTTT. It translates to CASSWTGGPSNTEAFF.

Only a few counts were recorded for this clone. The CDR3 nucleotides read TGCGCCAGCAGCTTGTCGACTAGCGGGAGTCGTGAGCAGTTCTTC. This translates into CASSLSTSGSREQFF. This rearrangement joins TRBV5-1 to TRBJ2-1, with 12 bases identical to TRBD2. Germline V gene sequence: CDR1 SGHRS, CDR2 YFSETQ. The CDR3 runs to 15 residues. V was pared by 1 base and J by 9 bases, with 5 bases of the junction left unmatched.

The sample holds one count of this clone. CDR3 coding DNA: TGTGCCAGCAGTGGCGGGGGGGCCCCAGAGACCCAGTACTTC. Translation gives CASSGGGAPETQYF. This chain uses TRBV6-5 with TRBJ2-5; 9 bases match TRBD2. The V gene end was trimmed by 5 bases and the J gene end by 4 bases; junction bases not matched to a gene: 5. The CDR3 is 14 amino acids. Germline assignment: CDR1 MNHEY and CDR2 SVGAGI.

This chain links TRBV18 with TRBJ1-2; 12 nucleotides match TRBD1. This CDR3 has 16 residues. Germline CDR1 is KGHSH and CDR2 is LQKENI. V trimming: 3 bases; J trimming: 6 bases; junction bases outside the gene matches: 8. This CDR3 is CASSPGQGARIDGYTF. CDR3 DNA: TGTGCCAGCTCACCGGGACAGGGGGCGCGTATCGATGGCTACACCTTC.